This TCR beta chain was sequenced during a study of Ad26.COV2.S vaccination and SARS-CoV-2 variants. Findings and limits, study-wide: Vaccine recipients had higher spike-specific TCR breadth than placebo recipients. Following vaccination, spike-specific CD8+ and CD4+ T cell responses reportedly exhibited substantial breadth.

Sample treatment: around 19 received Ad26.COV2.S at low or high dose, single or two shots; several received placebo; per-sample allocation not given. Samples analyzed were those drawn on day 63 after the first vaccine or placebo injection. It was an adult aged 18-55 years in Boston who was the donor. It was Wuhan-strain SARS-CoV-2 spike that the Ad26 vaccine vector expressed. Sequencing used immunoSEQ multiplex PCR; TCRdb keeps in-frame clones, though not all of them. The sample consists of around 310,000 clones, about 90% of them appearing once. Germline V CDR1 and CDR2: SEHNR, FQNEAQ (reference sequence). The CDR3 extends over 15 amino acids. With V trimmed by 3 bases and J by 5 bases, 4 bases remained unmatched. Details on this clone: What it binds is not known.

The sequence derives from a person between 18 and 60 years old who received the Ad26.COV2.S COVID-19 vaccine or a placebo. The J gene is TRBJ2-1, the V gene TRBV7-9; TRBD1 aligns across 10 bases. Sequencing was performed on peripheral blood, taken in a trial of Ad26.COV2.S vaccine versus placebo. The CDR3 region has the DNA TGTGCCAGCAGCTTCCGGGACAGGGGTAACAATGAGCAGTTCTTC. This translates into CASSFRDRGNNEQFF.